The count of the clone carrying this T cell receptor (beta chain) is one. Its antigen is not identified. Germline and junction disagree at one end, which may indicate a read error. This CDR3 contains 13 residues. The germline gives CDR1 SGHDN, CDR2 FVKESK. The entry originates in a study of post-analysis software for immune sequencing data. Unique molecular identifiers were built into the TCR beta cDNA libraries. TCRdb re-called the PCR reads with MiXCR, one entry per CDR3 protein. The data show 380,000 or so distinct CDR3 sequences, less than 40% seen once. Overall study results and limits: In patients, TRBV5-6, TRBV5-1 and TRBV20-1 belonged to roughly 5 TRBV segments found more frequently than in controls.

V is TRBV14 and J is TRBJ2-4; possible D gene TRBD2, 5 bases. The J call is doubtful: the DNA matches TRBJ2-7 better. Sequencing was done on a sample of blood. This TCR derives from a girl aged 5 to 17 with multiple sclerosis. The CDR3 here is CASGQTGAYEQYF. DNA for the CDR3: TGTGCCAGCGGCCAAACCGGGGCCTACGAGCAGTACTTC.